What follows are 4 T cell receptor beta chains derived from one specimen sequenced in a study of T cell responses to AZD1222 COVID-19 vaccine. Clones were sequenced by immunoSEQ multiplex PCR, and TCRdb holds only the in-frame ones, with some missing. The sample includes 140,000 or so clones, about 89% of them seen just once. This specimen consisted of peripheral blood, obtained 28 days after the second dose of the MenACWY control vaccine. The receptors come from an adult who received the MenACWY meningococcal vaccine as a control.

This chain joins TRBV19 and TRBJ1-2; D gene unclear. Trimming stripped 8 bases from V and 6 bases from J, with 22 bases between. CDR3 length: 15 amino acids. Germline CDR1 is LNHDA and CDR2 is SQIVND (reference sequence). CDR3 nucleotides: TGTGCCAGTGGCGGCAGCGGGGTATCCCATCATGGCTACACCTTC. It specifies CASGGSGVSHHGYTF.

CDR3 amino acids: CASRDRSGANVLTF. The DNA for the CDR3 is TGTGCCAGCAGGGACCGCTCTGGGGCCAACGTCCTGACTTTC. The chain carries TRBV28 and TRBJ2-6; D gene uncertain. Germline values: CDR1 MDHEN, CDR2 SYDVKM. The CDR3 has 14 amino acids. V lost 6 bases to trimming and J lost 0 bases, with 6 bases between them. Looking up the rest from reference TRBV28 and TRBJ2-6 gives the full variable domain: DVKVTQSSRYLVKRTGEKVFLECVQDMDHENMFWYRQDPGLGLRLIYFSYDVKMKEKGDIPEGYSVSREKKERFSLILESASTNQTSMYLCASRDRSGANVLTFGAGSRLTVL.

For this clone: At one of its ends the junction is not consistent with the germline gene, which may arise from a read error. The J gene is TRBJ1-1, the V gene TRBV4-1; 10 bases map to TRBD1. The CDR3 is 13 residues long. Germline V gene data show CDR1 as MGHRA and CDR2 as YSYEKL. Written as DNA, the CDR3 is TGCGCCAGCAGCCAAGATCAAGGACAGGGGGACCTCTTT. Protein sequence: CASSQDQGQGDLF.

The gene calls are TRBV6-4 and TRBJ2-1; 12 bases agree with TRBD2. This CDR3 is built from 14 residues. J gave up 8 bases and V 6 bases, and 5 bases lay outside the gene matches. Germline V gene sequence: CDR1 MRHNA, CDR2 SNTAGT. The CDR3 region is CASRASGRAHEQFF. The CDR3 DNA follows: TGTGCCAGCAGAGCTAGCGGGAGGGCCCATGAGCAGTTCTTC.